The rows below give T cell receptor beta chains drawn from one sample of a study of CD4 T cells in relation to SARS-CoV-2 and coronaviruses. These receptors have no known antigen. The method was immunoSEQ multiplex PCR; TCRdb's version includes in-frame clones alone and lacks a portion of them. The data show tens of thousands of clones, with 55% to 80% seen just once and about 16% held by the top ten. Sequenced sample: CD4+ T cells from PBMCs, cultured in vitro. The receptors were sampled from a human donor in good health. The CDR3 runs from the conserved cysteine through the conserved F or W. A D gene is named only where the DNA matches it firmly. A clone size is listed for some rows: how often the clone was seen (once, few, many), or a class if it is expanded.

TRBV20-1,NA,TRBJ1-5,NA,CSASRPDNQPQHF,TGCAGTGCTAGTAGGCCAGACAATCAGCCCCAGCATTTT
TRBV7-8,NA,TRBJ2-5,TRBD2,CASSFWAGAQETQYF,TGTGCCAGCAGCTTTTGGGCGGGAGCCCAGGAGACCCAGTACTTC
TRBV6-6,NA,TRBJ2-5,TRBD1,CASIDSGQGRETQYF,TGTGCCAGCATTGATTCGGGACAGGGCAGGGAGACCCAGTACTTC
TRBV5-4,NA,TRBJ1-2,NA,CASSLYGNYGYTF,TGTGCCAGCAGCTTGTACGGGAACTATGGCTACACCTTC
TRBV30,few,TRBJ1-4,NA,CAWRGAGANEKLFF,TGTGCCTGGAGAGGGGCCGGAGCTAATGAAAAACTGTTTTTT
TRBV2,NA,TRBJ2-1,NA,CASSGENEQFF,TGTGCCAGCAGTGGGGAGAATGAGCAGTTCTTC
TRBV4-3,NA,TRBJ2-1,TRBD2,CASSPTSGGGYEQFF,TGCGCCAGCAGCCCGACTAGCGGGGGAGGGTATGAGCAGTTCTTC
TRBV3-1/TRBV3-2,NA,TRBJ1-3,NA,CASSQHVVSGNTIYF,TGTGCCAGCAGCCAACACGTCGTCTCTGGAAACACCATATATTTT
TRBV10-3,NA,TRBJ2-3,NA,CAIAALTGASTDTQYF,TGTGCCATCGCTGCCCTAACGGGGGCAAGCACAGATACGCAGTATTTT
TRBV28,NA,TRBJ1-4,NA,CASRPYRDPTNEKLFF,TGTGCCAGCAGGCCCTACAGGGATCCAACTAATGAAAAACTGTTTTTT
TRBV10-3,NA,TRBJ1-2,NA,CAISESVEAPIYGYTF,TGTGCCATCAGTGAGTCTGTGGAGGCCCCCATCTATGGCTACACCTTC
TRBV30,NA,TRBJ1-5,TRBD1,CAWSLRTGGSQPQHF,TGTGCCTGGAGTTTAAGGACAGGGGGTAGTCAGCCCCAGCATTTT
TRBV3-1/TRBV3-2,NA,TRBJ1-1,NA,CASSGQLTEAFF,TGTGCCAGCAGCGGACAGTTAACTGAAGCTTTCTTT
TRBV18,NA,TRBJ2-1,TRBD2,CASSSRLAGGLEQFF,TGTGCCAGCTCAAGCAGACTAGCGGGAGGGCTAGAGCAGTTCTTC
TRBV30,NA,TRBJ1-2,NA,CAWMPGYGYTF,TGTGCCTGGATGCCAGGCTATGGCTACACCTTC
TRBV6-2/TRBV6-3,NA,TRBJ1-2,TRBD1,CASTPTGGIGGYTF,TGTGCCAGCACCCCGACAGGGGGCATTGGTGGCTACACCTTC
TRBV19,NA,TRBJ1-5,NA,CASKDTSNQPQHF,TGTGCCAGCAAGGACACTAGCAATCAGCCCCAGCATTTT
TRBV11-2,NA,TRBJ2-6,NA,CASSPFLNSGANVLTF,TGTGCCAGCAGCCCTTTTTTAAACTCTGGGGCCAACGTCCTGACTTTC
TRBV24-1,NA,TRBJ1-2,NA,CATSDFAGNGYTF,TGTGCCACCAGTGATTTTGCGGGGAATGGCTACACCTTC
TRBV5-1,NA,TRBJ2-3,TRBD1,CASRPGQRTDTQYF,TGCGCCAGCAGGCCGGGACAGCGCACAGATACGCAGTATTTT
TRBV10-1,NA,TRBJ2-1,NA,CASSESVGSSYNEQFF,TGCGCCAGCAGTGAGTCGGTCGGGAGCTCCTACAATGAGCAGTTCTTC
TRBV7-3,few,TRBJ1-1,NA,CASSPGHMNTEAFF,TGTGCCAGCAGCCCCGGACATATGAACACTGAAGCTTTCTTT
TRBV7-9,NA,TRBJ1-1,NA,CASTPGAPREAFF,TGTGCCAGCACCCCAGGAGCCCCCAGAGAAGCTTTCTTT
TRBV18,NA,TRBJ1-2,NA,CASAQGDHGYTF,TGTGCCAGCGCACAGGGTGATCATGGCTACACCTTC
TRBV4-1,NA,TRBJ2-2,TRBD1,CASSPGQGGGELFF,TGCGCCAGCAGCCCGGGACAGGGGGGCGGGGAGCTGTTTTTT
TRBV19,NA,TRBJ1-4,NA,CASGPPAVGLYEKLFF,TGTGCCAGTGGCCCGCCCGCGGTGGGTTTATATGAAAAACTGTTTTTT
TRBV4-3,NA,TRBJ2-3,TRBD2,CASSQEYSAGGRYTQYF,TGCGCCAGCAGCCAAGAATATAGCGCGGGGGGGCGTTATACGCAGTATTTT
TRBV29-1,NA,TRBJ2-1,TRBD2,CSVEGTSSYNEQFF,TGCAGCGTTGAAGGGACTAGCTCCTACAATGAGCAGTTCTTC
TRBV2,NA,TRBJ2-5,NA,CASSDLRLETQYF,TGTGCCAGCAGTGATCTGCGCCTGGAGACCCAGTACTTC
TRBV2,NA,TRBJ1-4,NA,CASNRGGGTNEKLFF,TGTGCCAGCAATAGAGGTGGCGGAACTAATGAAAAACTGTTTTTT
TRBV4-3,NA,TRBJ1-2,TRBD1,CASSHPGQTYGYTF,TGCGCCAGCAGCCACCCGGGACAGACATATGGCTACACCTTC
TRBV4-2,NA,TRBJ2-7,TRBD2,CASSPLLAGENEQYF,TGTGCCAGCAGCCCTCTACTAGCGGGAGAGAACGAGCAGTACTTC
TRBV3-1/TRBV3-2,once,TRBJ1-3,TRBD1,CASRQGEAGNTIYF,TGTGCCAGCAGACAGGGGGAGGCTGGAAACACCATATATTTT
TRBV7-9,NA,TRBJ2-2,NA,CASSLATSGELFF,TGTGCCAGCAGCTTAGCGACTAGCGGGGAGCTGTTTTTT
TRBV6-6,NA,TRBJ1-5,TRBD1,CASSSTQGMNQPQHF,TGTGCCAGCAGTTCAACACAGGGGATGAATCAGCCCCAGCATTTT
TRBV10-3,NA,TRBJ1-2,NA,CAIRPGFTGDYGYTF,TGTGCCATCAGGCCAGGTTTCACAGGAGACTATGGCTACACCTTC
TRBV5-6,NA,TRBJ2-3,TRBD2,CASSPLAGMASTDTQYF,TGTGCCAGCAGCCCACTAGCGGGAATGGCTAGCACAGATACGCAGTATTTT
TRBV5-4,NA,TRBJ1-1,NA,CASSLAAAINTEAFF,TGTGCCAGCAGCTTGGCCGCAGCGATTAACACTGAAGCTTTCTTT
TRBV10-3,NA,TRBJ2-5,NA,CAIRTSQETQYF,TGTGCCATCAGGACGAGCCAAGAGACCCAGTACTTC
TRBV5-8,NA,TRBJ2-5,NA,CASSRTQYF,TGTGCCAGCAGCCGAACCCAGTACTTC
TRBV9,few,TRBJ2-3,NA,CASSVGLDTQYF,TGTGCCAGCAGCGTAGGGCTCGATACGCAGTATTTT
TRBV3-1/TRBV3-2,NA,TRBJ1-2,NA,CASSQNPGQTDGYTF,TGTGCCAGCAGCCAAAACCCTGGACAGACGGATGGCTACACCTTC
TRBV19,once,TRBJ2-1,TRBD1,CASSIFPGGQNEQFF,TGTGCCAGTAGTATATTTCCAGGGGGCCAAAATGAGCAGTTCTTC
TRBV7-9,NA,TRBJ2-2,TRBD1,CASSLGNDRGPAGELFF,TGTGCCAGCAGCTTAGGAAACGACAGGGGGCCAGCCGGGGAGCTGTTTTTT